This T cell receptor beta chain derives from a study of technical replicates of blood from a few donors. Looked up from germline, CDR1 is SGHDN and CDR2 is FVKESK. CDR3 size: 13 residues. Trimming stripped 4 bases from V and 6 bases from J, with 13 bases between. Repertoires were generated with immunoSEQ multiplex PCR, while TCRdb's copy carries only in-frame clones and drops some. This sample has under 110,000 clones; 95% to 96% occur once, and the top ten carry approximately 0.21%. This TCR was sampled from a human donor in good health. The V gene is TRBV14, the J gene TRBJ2-7; the D is unclear. The specimen sequenced was T cells isolated from PBMCs. CDR3: CASSPKRNSEQYF. CDR3 in DNA: TGTGCCAGCAGCCCGAAACGTAACAGCGAGCAGTACTTC.